Below, 27 T cell receptor beta chains from the same sample are listed, as sequenced in a study of T cell responses to AZD1222 COVID-19 vaccine (dated by TCRdb to the early 2020s). The library relied on the immunoSEQ multiplex PCR assay. Drawn from immuneACCESS, this table holds only the in-frame rearrangements with V and J called that TCRdb kept. Clones are partly lost; checked studies trace under half to an unresolved V gene and leave the rest unexplained. The sample table holds roughly 150,000 clones, of which about 91% were seen once. The top ten constitute about 4.2% of the sample. The sample's time point label, decoded: baseline before first vaccination. Material: peripheral blood, obtained on day 0 of AZD1222 vaccination. All receptors derive from an adult in good health.

Note on this clone: At one end the junction does not follow the germline gene, possibly because of a read error. The chain joins TRBV28 to TRBJ1-6; no clear D. Germline CDR1 MDHEN, CDR2 SYDVKM. The CDR3 runs 16 residues. The CDR3, as DNA: TGTGCCGGCAGCCCCGCCGGACCATTTGGGAATTCACCCCTCCACTTT. Protein sequence: CAGSPAGPFGNSPLHF.

The genes are TRBV3-1 (or the pseudogene TRBV3-2) and TRBJ1-1; maybe TRBD1 (6 bases). Trimming took off 7 bases at V and 3 bases at J, with 15 bases between the two ends. Germline V gene lookup returns CDR1 LGHDT and CDR2 YNNKEL (reference sequence). The CDR3 has 14 amino acids. This chain's CDR3 is CASTSGAADTEAFF. As DNA, the CDR3 is TGTGCCAGCACCTCAGGGGCTGCGGACACTGAAGCTTTCTTT.

The V and J genes are TRBV27 and TRBJ2-7; TRBD2 agrees at 10 bases. This CDR3 is built from 15 residues. V shed 3 bases, J shed 5 bases, and the junction held 7 bases outside the gene matches. Germline assignment: CDR1 MNHEY and CDR2 SMNVEV (reference sequence). The CDR3 sequence: CASSLSLAGVNEQYF. Written as DNA, the CDR3 is TGTGCCAGCAGTTTGTCGCTAGCGGGAGTGAACGAGCAGTACTTC.

This clone was counted only a few times. J is TRBJ2-2 and V is TRBV6-6; a possible D gene is TRBD2 (5 bases). Germline-derived CDR1 and CDR2 are MNHNY and SVGAGI (reference sequence). The CDR3 has 12 amino acids. Trimming removed 6 bases from V and 7 bases from J, with 9 bases in between. The CDR3 DNA is TGTGCCAGCAGCTGGGAGTTCGGGGAGCTGTTTTTT. Translated: CASSWEFGELFF.

The J gene is TRBJ2-3, the V gene TRBV2, with 11 bases identical to TRBD2. The CDR3 sequence is 16 residues long. The V segment lost 4 bases and the J segment 6 bases; nucleotides outside the gene matches: 9. CDR1 and CDR2 (germline): SNHLY, FYNNEI. The CDR3 DNA reads TGTGCCAGCAGTGCTTTAACAACTAGCGGGAGTGATACGCAGTATTTT. This encodes CASSALTTSGSDTQYF.

This chain joins TRBV19 and TRBJ2-1, with a possible D match to TRBD1 (6 bases). The CDR3 contains 13 residues. V dropped 6 bases and J dropped 9 bases, with 15 bases sitting between them. Germline-derived CDR1 and CDR2 are LNHDA and SQIVND (reference sequence). CDR3 coding DNA: TGTGCCAGTAGCAACACAGGGTACGGTGAGCAGTTCTTC. Translation gives CASSNTGYGEQFF.

CDR3 DNA: TGTGCCTGGAGTGTAGGAGGAAATCAGCCCCAGCATTTT. Its translation is CAWSVGGNQPQHF. This rearrangement joins TRBV30 to TRBJ1-5; D ambiguous. The V gene lost 0 bases and the J gene lost 4 bases, with 7 bases spanning the gap. The CDR3 extends over 13 amino acids. CDR1 and CDR2 (germline): GTSNPN, SVGIG (reference sequence).

The genes are TRBV27 and TRBJ2-7; TRBD2 agrees at 7 bases. CDR3 length equals 14 residues. Germline CDR1 MNHEY, CDR2 SMNVEV (reference sequence). J lost 3 bases, V lost 2 bases, and 4 bases had no gene match. The CDR3 here is CASSLGLGIYEQYF. The CDR3, as DNA: TGTGCCAGCAGTTTAGGACTAGGAATCTACGAGCAGTACTTC.

This chain links TRBV9 with TRBJ2-2; 12 bases align to TRBD2. J gave up 0 bases and V 6 bases, and 3 bases lay outside the gene matches. The CDR3 totals 16 residues. Germline V gene sequence: CDR1 SGDLS, CDR2 YYNGEE. CDR3 bases: TGTGCCAGCAAGAGGACTAGCGGGGCGAACACCGGGGAGCTGTTTTTT. Protein product: CASKRTSGANTGELFF. Full variable domain (remainder filled in from reference TRBV9 and TRBJ2-2): DSGVTQTPKHLITATGQRVTLRCSPRSGDLSVYWYQQSLDQGLQFLIQYYNGEERAKGNILERFSAQQFPDLHSELNLSSLELGDSALYFCASKRTSGANTGELFFGEGSRLTVL.

V and J are TRBV6-6 and TRBJ2-3; D may be TRBD1 or TRBD2 (5 bases each). The CDR3 runs to 15 residues. Germline lookup yields CDR1 MNHNY and CDR2 SVGAGI (reference sequence). V dropped 7 bases and J dropped 0 bases, with 14 bases sitting between them. The CDR3 nucleotides read TGTGCCAGCAACCCCAGGGACCAGAGCACAGATACGCAGTATTTT. This gives the protein CASNPRDQSTDTQYF.

J is TRBJ2-1 and V is TRBV5-1, with 12 bases identical to TRBD2. Germline trimming cut 0 bases from V and 4 bases from J; bases unmatched to any gene: 8. Germline V lookup: CDR1 SGHRS, CDR2 YFSETQ. The CDR3 consists of 18 residues. The DNA for the CDR3 is TGCGCCAGCAGCTTGGGCCGACTAGCGGGAGACGGGTACAATGAGCAGTTCTTC. Translation: CASSLGRLAGDGYNEQFF.

The V call is TRBV30, the J call TRBJ1-4, with a possible D match to TRBD1 (5 bases). This CDR3 spans 13 amino acids. V gave up 2 bases and J gave up 8 bases, with 12 bases separating them. The germline gives CDR1 GTSNPN, CDR2 SVGIG (reference sequence). As DNA, the CDR3 is TGTGCCTGGAGTCTCCAGGGCTTAGAAAAACTGTTTTTT. Protein product: CAWSLQGLEKLFF. Using reference TRBV30 and TRBJ1-4 for the parts outside the CDR3, the full variable domain is SQTIHQWPATLVQPVGSPLSLECTVEGTSNPNLYWYRQAAGRGLQLLFYSVGIGQISSEVPQNLSASRPQDRQFILSSKKLLLSDSGFYLCAWSLQGLEKLFFGSGTQLSVL.

The chain links TRBV5-4 to TRBJ1-1; TRBD1 agrees at 9 bases. This CDR3 is 15 amino acids long. The ends lost 4 bases at V and 1 base at J; junction bases unmatched: 5. Germline loops: CDR1 SGHNT, CDR2 YYREEE (reference sequence). The CDR3 here is CASSPPGQGNTEAFF. Written as DNA, the CDR3 is TGTGCCAGCAGCCCACCGGGACAGGGGAACACTGAAGCTTTCTTT.

The CDR3 DNA follows: TGTGCCAGCAGTTATGTGAACACTGAAGCTTTCTTT. This codes for CASSYVNTEAFF. The J gene is TRBJ1-1, the V gene TRBV6-6; D is ambiguous. Germline V gene data show CDR1 as MNHNY and CDR2 as SVGAGI (reference sequence). The CDR3 consists of 12 residues. V lost 3 bases, J lost 0 bases, and 2 bases lay in between.

The gene calls are TRBV5-1 and TRBJ2-3; 10 nucleotides agree with TRBD2. Germline assignment: CDR1 SGHRS and CDR2 YFSETQ. The junction had 6 bases not matched to a gene; V was cut back by 4 bases and J by 1 base. The CDR3 covers 16 residues. The CDR3 bases are TGCGCCAGCAGCCTCGACGGGACTAGCGGCACAGATACGCAGTATTTT. This sequence encodes CASSLDGTSGTDTQYF.

The rearrangement uses TRBV27 and TRBJ2-1; 7 bases line up with TRBD1. V dropped 5 bases and J dropped 9; count of bases not matched to a gene: 13. The CDR3 runs to 15 residues. Germline lookup yields CDR1 MNHEY and CDR2 SMNVEV (reference sequence). For the CDR3, the DNA is TGTGCCAGCAGTAGCGGACAGGTCCGCGCTATTGAGCAGTTCTTC. As protein: CASSSGQVRAIEQFF.

The rearrangement joins TRBV29-1 to TRBJ2-5, with 9 bases that match TRBD2. Germline V CDR1 and CDR2: SQVTM, ANQGSEA. The CDR3 spans 13 residues. The J segment lost 5 bases and the V segment lost 8 bases, leaving 9 bases of the junction unmatched. In nucleotides, the CDR3 is TGCAGCCCGCTCCGGGCGGGAGGGGAGACCCAGTACTTC. It codes for CSPLRAGGETQYF.

The chain recombines TRBV28 with TRBJ2-7, with 7 bases aligning to TRBD1. Trimming at V came to 5 bases and at J to 6 bases, leaving 10 bases not matched to a gene. Germline values: CDR1 MDHEN, CDR2 SYDVKM. This CDR3 has 14 amino acids. The CDR3 DNA reads as TGTGCCAGCAGTGTGACAGGGATATTGTCCGAGCAGTACTTC. Its translation is CASSVTGILSEQYF. Looking up the rest from reference TRBV28 and TRBJ2-7 gives the full variable domain: DVKVTQSSRYLVKRTGEKVFLECVQDMDHENMFWYRQDPGLGLRLIYFSYDVKMKEKGDIPEGYSVSREKKERFSLILESASTNQTSMYLCASSVTGILSEQYFGPGTRLTVT.

The V gene is TRBV28, the J gene TRBJ2-4; D might be TRBD1 (6 bases). Germline CDR1 is MDHEN and CDR2 is SYDVKM. With 2 bases removed from V and 9 bases from J, the gap between germline ends came to 17 bases. CDR3 length: 15 amino acids. CDR3 DNA sequence: TGTGCCAGCAGTTTAGGGGGCAGGGTCGGAAGCATTCAGTACTTC. The encoded protein is CASSLGGRVGSIQYF.

The chain uses TRBV28 and TRBJ2-5; D might be TRBD1 or TRBD2, each matching 6 bases. From germline, CDR1 is MDHEN and CDR2 SYDVKM. Trimming removed 5 bases from V and 4 bases from J, with 23 bases in between. The CDR3 totals 17 residues. CDR3 sequence: CASSPGISPGASETQYF. The DNA of the CDR3 is TGTGCCAGCAGTCCAGGGATCTCTCCGGGGGCTTCAGAGACCCAGTACTTC. Variable domain in full (rest from reference TRBV28 and TRBJ2-5): DVKVTQSSRYLVKRTGEKVFLECVQDMDHENMFWYRQDPGLGLRLIYFSYDVKMKEKGDIPEGYSVSREKKERFSLILESASTNQTSMYLCASSPGISPGASETQYFGPGTRLLVL.

This chain links TRBV28 with TRBJ1-4; maybe TRBD1 (6 bases). The CDR3 runs to 14 residues. V was trimmed by 2 bases and J by 6 bases, leaving 10 bases between them. CDR1 is MDHEN, CDR2 SYDVKM, per germline. Written as DNA, the CDR3 is TGTGCCAGCAGTTTACCCCAGGGGTATGAAAAACTGTTTTTT. This codes for CASSLPQGYEKLFF.

The chain is built from TRBV9 and TRBJ2-7; 9 bases are a match to TRBD1. Germline values: CDR1 SGDLS, CDR2 YYNGEE. CDR3 size: 15 residues. J gave up 7 bases and V 0 bases, and 8 bases lay outside the gene matches. The CDR3 DNA reads as TGTGCCAGCAGCGTAGGCGGACAGGGGTCGGGAGAGCAGTACTTC. This codes for CASSVGGQGSGEQYF.

This sequence joins TRBV5-8 and TRBJ1-4; 7 positions agree with TRBD1. The germline V gene has CDR1 SGHTS and CDR2 YDEGEE. This CDR3 has 16 amino acids. Unmatched junction bases numbered 7, after V lost 0 bases and J lost 5 bases. The CDR3 is CASSLAGDSTNEKLFF. Written as DNA, the CDR3 is TGTGCCAGCAGCTTGGCCGGGGACAGCACCAATGAAAAACTGTTTTTT.

The V call is TRBV7-8, the J call TRBJ1-2, with TRBD1 identical over 7 bases. The germline V gene has CDR1 SGHVS and CDR2 FQNEAQ. The CDR3 spans 13 residues. J lost 6 bases, V lost 3 bases, and 4 bases had no gene match. As DNA, the CDR3 is TGTGCCAGCAGCTTTAACAGGGGAAATGGCTACACCTTC. It yields the protein CASSFNRGNGYTF.

The chain combines TRBV7-8 with TRBJ2-3; perhaps D is TRBD1 or TRBD2 (5 bases each). The V end lost 3 bases, the J end lost 6 bases, and 10 bases lay between the germline ends. This CDR3 region has 13 residues. Per the germline V gene, CDR1 is SGHVS and CDR2 is FQNEAQ. The CDR3 spells CASSFSGRDTQYF. The CDR3 DNA follows: TGTGCCAGCAGCTTTTCGGGGCGGGATACGCAGTATTTT.

The CDR3: CASSQGGYGYTF. The CDR3 DNA is TGTGCCAGCAGTCAGGGAGGGTATGGCTACACCTTC. The chain combines TRBV11-3 with TRBJ1-2; D possibly corresponds to TRBD1 (5 bases). The CDR3 is made up of 12 amino acids. CDR1 and CDR2 (germline): SGHNT, YENEEA. Deletions cut 6 bases from V and 5 bases from J, with 10 bases between.

This rearrangement joins TRBV7-8 to TRBJ1-1; D ambiguous. CDR3 size: 12 residues. Looked up from germline, CDR1 is SGHVS and CDR2 is FQNEAQ. Trimming removed 3 bases at V and 4 bases at J, with 6 bases between. The CDR3 DNA sequence: TGTGCCAGCAGCTTTAACCCCACTGAAGCTTTCTTT. This translates into CASSFNPTEAFF.